This TCR beta chain appears in the sequencing data of a study of blood T cell repertoires in COVID-19. Study details: Sources were T cells, B-cell-depleted T cells, or PBMCs; the material itself was cDNA or gDNA.

Exposed enrollees encountered a COVID-19 case at some point within 2 weeks before study entry. Sequencing used immunoSEQ multiplex PCR; TCRdb keeps in-frame clones, though not all of them. There are 350,000 to 450,000 clones in the sample; roughly 90% occur only once, and 1.4% lies in the top ten. Trimming took 4 bases from V and 7 from J; bases not matched to a gene: 13. Germline assignment: CDR1 MDHEN and CDR2 SYDVKM. The CDR3 has 15 amino acids. This TCR came from a woman between 18 and 29 years old who had been exposed to COVID-19. The V gene is TRBV28, the J gene TRBJ2-7; TRBD2 aligns across 7 bases. Sequenced material: PBMCs or T cells enriched from blood (not recorded which). CDR3 nucleotides: TGTGCCAGCAGTTCAACTCCTGCGGGAGTCGGGGAGCAGTACTTC. Its translation is CASSSTPAGVGEQYF.